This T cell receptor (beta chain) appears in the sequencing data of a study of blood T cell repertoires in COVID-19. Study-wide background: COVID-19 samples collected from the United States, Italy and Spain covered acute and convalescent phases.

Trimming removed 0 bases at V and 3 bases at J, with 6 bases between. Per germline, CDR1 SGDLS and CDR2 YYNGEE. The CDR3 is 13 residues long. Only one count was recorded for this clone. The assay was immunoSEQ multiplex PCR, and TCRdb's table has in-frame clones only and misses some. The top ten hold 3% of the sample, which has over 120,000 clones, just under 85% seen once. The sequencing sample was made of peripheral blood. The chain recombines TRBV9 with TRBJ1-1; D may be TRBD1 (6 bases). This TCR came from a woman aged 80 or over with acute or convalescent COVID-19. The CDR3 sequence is CASSVAGDTEAFF. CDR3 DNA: TGTGCCAGCAGCGTAGCAGGGGACACTGAAGCTTTCTTT.